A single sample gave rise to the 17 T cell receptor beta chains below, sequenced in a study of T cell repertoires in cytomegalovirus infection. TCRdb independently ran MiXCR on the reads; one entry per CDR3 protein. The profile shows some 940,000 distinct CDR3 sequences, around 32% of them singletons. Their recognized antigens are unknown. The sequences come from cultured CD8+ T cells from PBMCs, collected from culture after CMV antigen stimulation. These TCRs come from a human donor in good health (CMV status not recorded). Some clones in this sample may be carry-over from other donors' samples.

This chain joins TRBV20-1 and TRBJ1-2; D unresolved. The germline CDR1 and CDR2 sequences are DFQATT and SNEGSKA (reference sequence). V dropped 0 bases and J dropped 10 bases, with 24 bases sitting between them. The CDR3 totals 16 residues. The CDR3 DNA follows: TGCAGTGCTAGAGATCCCCTCGGAGGAACCACTGATGACTACACCTTC. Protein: CSARDPLGGTTDDYTF.

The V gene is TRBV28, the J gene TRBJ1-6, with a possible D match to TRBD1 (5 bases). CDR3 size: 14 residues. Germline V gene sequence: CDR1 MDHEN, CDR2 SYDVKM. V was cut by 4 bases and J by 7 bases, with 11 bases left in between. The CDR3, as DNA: TGTGCCAGCAGTTCGGGACGGGAAAATTCACCCCTCCACTTT. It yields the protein CASSSGRENSPLHF.

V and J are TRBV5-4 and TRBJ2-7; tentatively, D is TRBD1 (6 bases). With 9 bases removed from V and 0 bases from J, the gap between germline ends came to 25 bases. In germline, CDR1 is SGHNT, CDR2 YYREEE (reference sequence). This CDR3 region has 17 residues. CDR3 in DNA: TGTGCCATCCCTCTACTGGACAGTAAGAACAGCTCCTACGAGCAGTACTTC. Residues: CAIPLLDSKNSSYEQYF.

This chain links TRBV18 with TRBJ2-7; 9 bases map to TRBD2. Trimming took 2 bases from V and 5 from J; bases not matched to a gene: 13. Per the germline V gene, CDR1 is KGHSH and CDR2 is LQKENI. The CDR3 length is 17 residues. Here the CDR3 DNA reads TGTGCCAGCTCACCAGACTTGGGCGGGGGGGCATCCGACGAGCAGTACGTC. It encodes CASSPDLGGGASDEQYV.

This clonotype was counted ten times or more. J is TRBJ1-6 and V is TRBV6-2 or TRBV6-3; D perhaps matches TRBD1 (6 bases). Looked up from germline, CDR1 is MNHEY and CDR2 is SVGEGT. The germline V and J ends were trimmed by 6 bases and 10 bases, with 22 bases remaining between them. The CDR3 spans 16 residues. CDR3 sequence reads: CASSPGQPSVVSPLHF. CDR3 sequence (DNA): TGTGCCAGCAGCCCAGGACAGCCTTCGGTCGTATCACCCCTCCACTTT.

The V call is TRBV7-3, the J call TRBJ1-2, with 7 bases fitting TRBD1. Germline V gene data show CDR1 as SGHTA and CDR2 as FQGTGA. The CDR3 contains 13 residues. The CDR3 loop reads CVTIGTANYGYTF. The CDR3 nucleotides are TGTGTCACCATTGGGACAGCTAACTATGGCTACACCTTC.

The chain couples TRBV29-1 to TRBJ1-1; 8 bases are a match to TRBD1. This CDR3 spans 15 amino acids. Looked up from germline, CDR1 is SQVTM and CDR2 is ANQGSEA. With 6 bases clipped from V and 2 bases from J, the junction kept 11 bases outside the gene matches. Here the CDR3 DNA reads TGCAGCGTGCCCCCATGGACAGGGCCAAACACTGAAGCTTTCTTT. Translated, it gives CSVPPWTGPNTEAFF.

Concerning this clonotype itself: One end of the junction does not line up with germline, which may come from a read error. CDR3 bases: TGTGCTAGCAGCTTAGGGGACGGGGGGGGTTACAATGAGCAGTTCTTC. The encoded protein is CASSLGDGGGYNEQFF. The V call is TRBV7-7, the J call TRBJ2-1; 8 bases match TRBD2. Germline-derived CDR1 and CDR2 are SSHAT and FNYEAQ (reference sequence). The CDR3 contains 16 residues.

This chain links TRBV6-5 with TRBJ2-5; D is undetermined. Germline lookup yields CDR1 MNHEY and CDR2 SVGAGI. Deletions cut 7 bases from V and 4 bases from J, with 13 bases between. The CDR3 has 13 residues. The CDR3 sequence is CASTPGSRETQYF. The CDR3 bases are TGTGCCAGCACTCCCGGTTCCCGAGAGACCCAGTACTTC.

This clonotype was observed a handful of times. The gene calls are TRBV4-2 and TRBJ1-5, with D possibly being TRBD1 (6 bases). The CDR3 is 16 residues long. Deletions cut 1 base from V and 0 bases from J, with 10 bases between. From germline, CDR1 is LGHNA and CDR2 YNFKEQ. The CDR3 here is CASSQGGAVSNQPQHF. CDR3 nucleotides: TGTGCCAGCAGCCAAGGGGGGGCCGTTAGCAATCAGCCCCAGCATTTT.

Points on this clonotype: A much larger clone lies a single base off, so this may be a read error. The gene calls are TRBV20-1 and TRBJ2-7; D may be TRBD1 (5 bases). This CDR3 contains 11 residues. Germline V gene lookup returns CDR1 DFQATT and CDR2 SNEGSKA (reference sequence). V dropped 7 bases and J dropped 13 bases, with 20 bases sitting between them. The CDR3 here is CSDRSERTVYF. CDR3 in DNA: TGCAGTGACAGGAGTGAACGAACGGTCTACTTC.

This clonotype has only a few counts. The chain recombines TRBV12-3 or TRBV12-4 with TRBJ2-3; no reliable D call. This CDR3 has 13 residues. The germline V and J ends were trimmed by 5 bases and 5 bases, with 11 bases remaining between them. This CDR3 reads CASSTQERDTQYF. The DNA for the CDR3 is TGTGCCAGCAGTACTCAGGAGAGAGATACGCAGTATTTT.

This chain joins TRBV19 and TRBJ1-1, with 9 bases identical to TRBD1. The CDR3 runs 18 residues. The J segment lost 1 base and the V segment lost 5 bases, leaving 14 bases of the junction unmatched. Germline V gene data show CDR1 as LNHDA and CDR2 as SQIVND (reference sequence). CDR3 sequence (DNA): TGTGCCAGTAGTTTCGGGATTTATGGGACAGGGACGAACACTGAAGCTTTCTTT. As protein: CASSFGIYGTGTNTEAFF. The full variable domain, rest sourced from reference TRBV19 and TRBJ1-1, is DGGITQSPKYLFRKEGQNVTLSCEQNLNHDAMYWYRQDPGQGLRLIYYSQIVNDFQKGDIAEGYSVSREKKESFPLTVTSAQKNPTAFYLCASSFGIYGTGTNTEAFFGQGTRLTVV.

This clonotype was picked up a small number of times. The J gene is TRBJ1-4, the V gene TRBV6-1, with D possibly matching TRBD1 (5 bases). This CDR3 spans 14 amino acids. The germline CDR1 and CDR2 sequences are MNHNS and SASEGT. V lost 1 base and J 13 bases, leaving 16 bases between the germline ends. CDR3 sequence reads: CASSEGTLRRGLFF. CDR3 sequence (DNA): TGTGCCAGCAGTGAAGGGACACTCCGGAGGGGACTGTTTTTT.

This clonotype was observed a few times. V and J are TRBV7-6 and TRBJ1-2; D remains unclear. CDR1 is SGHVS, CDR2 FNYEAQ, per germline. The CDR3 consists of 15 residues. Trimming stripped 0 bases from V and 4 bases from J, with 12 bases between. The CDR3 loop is CASSLAPGPSYGYTF. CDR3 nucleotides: TGTGCCAGCAGCTTAGCCCCGGGCCCTAGCTATGGCTACACCTTC.

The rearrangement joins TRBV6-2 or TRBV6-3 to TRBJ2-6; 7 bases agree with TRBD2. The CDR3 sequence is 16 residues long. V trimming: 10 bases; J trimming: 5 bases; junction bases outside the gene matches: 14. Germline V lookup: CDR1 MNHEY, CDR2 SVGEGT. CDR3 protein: CAKDFQPGGRANVLTF. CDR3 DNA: TGTGCCAAAGACTTCCAACCCGGGGGGAGGGCCAACGTCCTGACTTTC.

This CDR3 reads CASSLALGTGVPDTQYF. DNA for the CDR3: TGCGCCAGCAGCTTGGCCTTAGGGACAGGGGTGCCAGATACGCAGTATTTT. The J gene is TRBJ2-3, the V gene TRBV5-1; 10 nucleotides match TRBD1. Germline CDR1 is SGHRS and CDR2 is YFSETQ. The CDR3 is 17 residues long. Losses at the gene ends were 0 bases for V and 4 bases for J; bases not matched to a gene: 8.